The 8 T cell receptor beta chains given below trace back to one sample, sequenced in a study of OX40 agonist ivuxolimab in advanced cancers. Using immunoSEQ multiplex PCR, the repertoire was profiled, and TCRdb retains in-frame clones only, with some absent. The table has 40,000 to 45,000 clones, roughly 84% seen once. Sequencing was performed on CD4+ or CD8+ T cells sorted from blood, taken in a trial of the OX40 agonist ivuxolimab. Receptors originate from an adult with an advanced solid tumor such as melanoma, head and neck, liver or kidney cancer.

The CDR3 here is CASSLEWANYGYTF. The DNA of the CDR3 is TGTGCCAGCAGCTTGGAATGGGCCAACTATGGCTACACCTTC. The chain carries TRBV5-6 and TRBJ1-2; D remains ambiguous. Per the germline V gene, CDR1 is SGHDT and CDR2 is YYEEEE. The V end was cut by 0 bases, the J end by 2 bases, with 8 bases between. The CDR3 runs to 14 residues.

The chain uses TRBV15 and TRBJ1-6; tentative D call: TRBD1 (5 bases). This CDR3 comprises 15 residues. Germline V lookup: CDR1 LNHNV, CDR2 YYDKDF (reference sequence). Trimming stripped 0 bases from V and 8 bases from J, with 11 bases between. In DNA form, the CDR3 reads TGTGCCACCAGCAGAGATCGTCAGGGTCATTCACCCCTCCACTTT. This gives the protein CATSRDRQGHSPLHF.

This clone has a handful of counts. The chain carries TRBV9 and TRBJ2-4; TRBD1 or TRBD2 may be the D gene (6 bases each). Trimming pared 3 bases from V and 0 bases from J, leaving 16 bases between. Per germline, CDR1 SGDLS and CDR2 YYNGEE. This CDR3 has 17 amino acids. Here the CDR3 reads CASSEGGSAGAKNIQYF. CDR3 in DNA: TGTGCCAGCAGCGAGGGGGGTAGCGCGGGAGCCAAAAACATTCAGTACTTC.

The genes are TRBV5-1 and TRBJ2-2, with 10 bases lining up with TRBD1. The CDR3 loop spans 15 amino acids. Germline CDR1 is SGHRS and CDR2 is YFSETQ. With V trimmed by 5 bases and J by 4 bases, 5 bases remained unmatched. For the CDR3, the DNA is TGCGCCAGCAGGGAGACAGGGGGCCTCACCGGGGAGCTGTTTTTT. Amino acid sequence: CASRETGGLTGELFF.

The V and J genes are TRBV28 and TRBJ2-2; a weak D match, TRBD2 (6 bases). CDR1 and CDR2 from the germline V gene are MDHEN and SYDVKM. This CDR3 has 16 amino acids. The ends were cut back, 0 bases at V and 0 bases at J, with 8 bases in the middle. The CDR3 DNA sequence: TGTGCCAGCAGTTTATGGAGGGACTCGAACACCGGGGAGCTGTTTTTT. It is translated as CASSLWRDSNTGELFF.

This chain links TRBV5-8 with TRBJ2-3; D might be TRBD2 (6 bases). The CDR3 covers 17 residues. Germline CDR1 reads SGHTS; CDR2 reads YDEGEE. V was pared by 4 bases and J by 2 bases, with 20 bases between. In DNA, the CDR3 is TGTGCCAGCAGCCCACGAGGAGGGCACCTACCCACAGATACGCAGTATTTT. As protein: CASSPRGGHLPTDTQYF. Variable domain in full (rest from reference TRBV5-8 and TRBJ2-3): EAGVTQSPTHLIKTRGQQATLRCSPISGHTSVYWYQQALGLGLQFLLWYDEGEERNRGNFPPRFSGRQFPNYSSELNVNALELEDSALYLCASSPRGGHLPTDTQYFGPGTRLTVL.

The rearrangement links TRBV11-3 to TRBJ2-1, with D perhaps TRBD1 (5 bases). The CDR3 contains 12 residues. Germline CDR1 and CDR2: SGHNT and YENEEA. V lost 3 bases to trimming and J lost 12 bases, with 12 bases between them. The CDR3 DNA sequence: TGTGCCAGCAGCTTCGTCGCCGACAGGCAGTTCTTC. This encodes CASSFVADRQFF.

The chain is built from TRBV27 and TRBJ2-3, with 8 bases that match TRBD1. V was pared by 3 bases and J by 4 bases, with 6 bases of the junction left unmatched. This CDR3 is 15 amino acids long. Per germline, CDR1 MNHEY and CDR2 SMNVEV (reference sequence). The CDR3 reads CASSFQGARSDTQYF. The CDR3 DNA follows: TGTGCCAGCAGTTTCCAGGGGGCGAGGTCAGATACGCAGTATTTT.